This TCR beta chain is from a study of blood T cell repertoires in COVID-19. Study details: Samples came from the United States, Italy and Spain, spanning acute and convalescent COVID-19. The cDNA or gDNA used as material had been derived from T cells, B-cell-depleted T cells, or PBMCs.

This clone has a handful of counts. In the original workflow: Cell counts per sample came from amplifying reference gene primers. The assay was immunoSEQ multiplex PCR, and TCRdb's table has in-frame clones only and misses some. V, J and clone size reflect that table, while D and trimming were determined from the DNA. In the table there are approximately 300,000 clones, about 85% of which are singletons. V was pared by 1 base and J by 3 bases, with 16 bases between. The CDR3 has 16 residues. CDR1 MDHEN and CDR2 SYDVKM come from the germline V gene. Sequenced: peripheral blood. This rearrangement joins TRBV28 to TRBJ2-7; weak D call: TRBD2 (6 bases). The clonotype was recovered from a young man with active or convalescent COVID-19. Here the CDR3 DNA reads TGTGCCAGCAGTTTATTAATGGGACTGGGTCACTACGAGCAGTACTTC. Translating it yields CASSLLMGLGHYEQYF.